Below, 9 T cell receptor beta chains from the same sample are listed, as sequenced in a study of type 1 regulatory T cells. These TCRs are of unknown antigen specificity. TCRdb reprocessed the reads via MiXCR and lists one record per CDR3 protein. The sample lists tens of thousands of distinct CDR3 sequences, less than 65% occurring once. Sequencing was carried out using cultured non-Tr1 T cells, either the whole culture or a sorted T cell fraction (not recorded which). The receptors come from a human donor in good health.

This clonotype was counted only a few times. The rearrangement links TRBV4-2 to TRBJ2-1; 13 bases fit TRBD2. Trimming at V came to 1 base and at J to 5 bases, leaving 5 bases not matched to a gene. CDR1 is LGHNA, CDR2 YNFKEQ, per germline. This CDR3 region has 17 residues. CDR3 amino acids: CASSQASGLAGHNEQFF. The CDR3 coding sequence is TGTGCCAGCAGCCAAGCTTCGGGACTAGCGGGACACAATGAGCAGTTCTTC.

J is TRBJ2-1 and V is TRBV24-1; 7 bases fit TRBD1. Trimming removed 9 bases from V and 3 bases from J; junction bases left unmatched: 4. The length of the CDR3 is 13 residues. Germline V gene sequence: CDR1 KGHDR, CDR2 SFDVKD. CDR3 DNA: TGTGCCACCCAACGGGACAGCTACAATGAGCAGTTCTTC. Amino acid sequence: CATQRDSYNEQFF.

The rearrangement joins TRBV10-3 to TRBJ2-1; 9 positions match TRBD2. Per germline, CDR1 ENHRY and CDR2 SYGVKD. Losses at the gene ends were 6 bases for V and 8 bases for J; bases not matched to a gene: 11. The CDR3 covers 15 residues. This CDR3 reads CAIRPSSGNGDEQFF. The CDR3 coding sequence is TGTGCCATCAGGCCATCTAGCGGGAACGGGGATGAGCAGTTCTTC.

The J gene is TRBJ1-3, the V gene TRBV7-2; 7 nucleotides line up with TRBD1. J lost 9 bases, V lost 2 bases, and 4 bases had no gene match. Germline V gene lookup returns CDR1 SGHTA and CDR2 FQGNSA. CDR3 length: 13 amino acids. The CDR3, as DNA: TGTGCCAGCAGCTTAATCGCAGGGGGCACCATATATTTT. This codes for CASSLIAGGTIYF. Drawing the rest from reference TRBV7-2 and TRBJ1-3, the complete variable domain is GAGVSQSPSNKVTEKGKDVELRCDPISGHTALYWYRQSLGQGLEFLIYFQGNSAPDKSGLPSDRFSAERTGGSVSTLTIQRTQQEDSAVYLCASSLIAGGTIYFGEGSWLTVV.

V gene TRBV5-5 combines with J gene TRBJ2-3; no clear D gene. Germline assignment: CDR1 SGHKS and CDR2 YYEKEE (reference sequence). The CDR3 spans 13 residues. Trimming took 0 bases from V and 4 from J, leaving 6 bases between them. CDR3 DNA: TGTGCCAGCAGCTTGGAGTTTCCAGATACGCAGTATTTT. This encodes CASSLEFPDTQYF.

This clonotype was observed a handful of times. This chain uses TRBV5-1 with TRBJ2-5; 7 bases agree with TRBD2. CDR3 length: 15 residues. V was clipped by 0 bases and J by 5 bases; unmatched bases: 7. The germline gives CDR1 SGHRS, CDR2 YFSETQ. In nucleotides, the CDR3 is TGCGCCAGCAGCTTGGACGGGAGGTCCCGGGAGACCCAGTACTTC. Its translation is CASSLDGRSRETQYF.

The chain recombines TRBV3-1 with TRBJ2-1, with D perhaps matching TRBD1 (6 bases). Germline V gives CDR1 LGHDT, CDR2 YNNKEL (reference sequence). The CDR3 has 15 amino acids. Trimming left V 5 bases short and J 2 bases short, with 13 bases between. CDR3 sequence (DNA): TGTGCCAGCAGCATATCCGGGACAACCTACAATGAGCAGTTCTTC. Protein: CASSISGTTYNEQFF.

In its sample, this clonotype was seen a few times. CDR3 residues: CASSPGGLAGIKVEQFF. The CDR3 bases are TGCGCCAGCTCCCCGGGAGGGCTAGCGGGAATTAAGGTTGAGCAGTTCTTC. The chain employs TRBV5-1 and TRBJ2-1; the match to TRBD2 covers 9 bases. Germline-derived CDR1 and CDR2 are SGHRS and YFSETQ. The CDR3 is 17 residues long. V dropped 7 bases and J dropped 9; count of bases not matched to a gene: 20. The full variable domain, completed using reference TRBV5-1 and TRBJ2-1, is KAGVTQTPRYLIKTRGQQVTLSCSPISGHRSVSWYQQTPGQGLQFLFEYFSETQRNKGNFPGRFSGRQFSNSRSEMNVSTLELGDSALYLCASSPGGLAGIKVEQFFGPGTRLTVL.

With regard to this clonotype: A junction boundary mismatches the germline segment, possibly from a read error. The chain joins TRBV3-1 to TRBJ1-1; possible D gene TRBD1, 6 bases. CDR1 is LGHDT, CDR2 YNNKEL, per germline (reference sequence). The CDR3 runs 14 residues. The chain's CDR3 is CASSGQSLNTEAFF. The CDR3 nucleotides are TGTGCCAGCAGCGGACAGTCCCTGAATACTGAAGCTTTCTTT.